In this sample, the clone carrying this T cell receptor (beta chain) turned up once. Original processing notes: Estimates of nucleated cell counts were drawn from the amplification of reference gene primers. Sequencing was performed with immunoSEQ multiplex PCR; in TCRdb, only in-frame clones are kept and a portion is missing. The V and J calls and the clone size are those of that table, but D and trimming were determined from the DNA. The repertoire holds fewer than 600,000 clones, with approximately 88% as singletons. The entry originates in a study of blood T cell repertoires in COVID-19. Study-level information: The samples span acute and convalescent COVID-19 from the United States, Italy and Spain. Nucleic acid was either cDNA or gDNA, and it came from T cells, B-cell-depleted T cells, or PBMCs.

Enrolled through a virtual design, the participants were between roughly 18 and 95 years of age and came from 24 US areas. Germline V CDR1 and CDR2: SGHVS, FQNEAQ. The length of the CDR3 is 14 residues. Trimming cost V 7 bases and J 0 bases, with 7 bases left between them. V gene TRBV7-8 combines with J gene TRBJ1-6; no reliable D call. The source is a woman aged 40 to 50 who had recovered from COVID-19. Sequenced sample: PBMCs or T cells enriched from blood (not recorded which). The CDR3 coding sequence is TGTGCCAGCACAGGAAGCTCCTATAATTCACCCCTCCACTTT. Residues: CASTGSSYNSPLHF.